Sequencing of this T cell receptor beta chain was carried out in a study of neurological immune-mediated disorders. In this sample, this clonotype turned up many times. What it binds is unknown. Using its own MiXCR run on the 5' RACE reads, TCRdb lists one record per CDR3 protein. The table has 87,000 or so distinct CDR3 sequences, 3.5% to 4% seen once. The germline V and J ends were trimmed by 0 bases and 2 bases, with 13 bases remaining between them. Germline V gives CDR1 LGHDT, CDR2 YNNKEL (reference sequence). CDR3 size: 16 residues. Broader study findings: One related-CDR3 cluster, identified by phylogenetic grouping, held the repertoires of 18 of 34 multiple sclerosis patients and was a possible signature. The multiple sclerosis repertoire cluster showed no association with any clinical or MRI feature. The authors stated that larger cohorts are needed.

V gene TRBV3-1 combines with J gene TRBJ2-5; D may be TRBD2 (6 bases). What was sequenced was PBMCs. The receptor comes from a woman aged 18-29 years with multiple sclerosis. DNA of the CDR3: TGTGCCAGCAGCCAAGATTCGGCTAGCGTACAAGAGACCCAGTACTTC. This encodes CASSQDSASVQETQYF.